The 31 T cell receptor beta chains in this list originate from one sample, sequenced in a study of regulatory dendritic cells for organ transplantation. The protocol was immunoSEQ multiplex PCR, while the TCRdb copy is restricted to in-frame clones and leaves out a portion. The data hold around 29,000 clones, with roughly 84% observed a single time. Material for sequencing was naive CD8+ T cells from blood. Subset here: CD45RA+ naive T cells. These receptors originate from a human donor in good health.

The chain has TRBV7-9 and TRBJ2-1, with 9 positions matching TRBD1. This CDR3 has 15 residues. Germline CDR1 is SEHNR and CDR2 is FQNEAQ (reference sequence). V shed 5 bases, J shed 8 bases, and the junction held 10 bases outside the gene matches. The CDR3 DNA reads as TGTGCCAGCAGCGCTGGACAGGGGCCCAGGGATGAGCAGTTCTTC. Amino acid sequence: CASSAGQGPRDEQFF.

The CDR3 is CASSANRVEAFF. As DNA, the CDR3 is TGTGCCAGCAGCGCAAACAGGGTTGAAGCTTTCTTT. The chain employs TRBV7-9 and TRBJ1-1; D might be TRBD1 (6 bases). There are 12 residues in the CDR3. Germline values: CDR1 SEHNR, CDR2 FQNEAQ (reference sequence). The V gene lost 5 bases and the J gene lost 7 bases, with 11 bases spanning the gap.

The chain combines TRBV6-6 with TRBJ2-4; the D is unclear. CDR3 length equals 12 residues. With 9 bases removed from V and 2 bases from J, the gap between germline ends came to 8 bases. Germline V gives CDR1 MNHNY, CDR2 SVGAGI (reference sequence). CDR3 sequence reads: CASFNTKNIQYF. The DNA of the CDR3 is TGTGCCAGTTTTAATACCAAAAACATTCAGTACTTC.

The V gene is TRBV7-3, the J gene TRBJ2-1; weak D call: TRBD2 (6 bases). CDR1 is SGHTA, CDR2 FQGTGA, per germline. The V and J ends lost 4 bases and 6 bases respectively, with 13 bases between them. This CDR3 has 14 amino acids. This CDR3 is CASSSTGRPNEQFF. CDR3 DNA sequence: TGTGCCAGCAGCTCAACCGGGAGACCCAATGAGCAGTTCTTC.

V is TRBV5-3 and J is TRBJ1-4, with 7 bases matching TRBD1. TRBV5-3 is sorted into the ORF group, with uncertain function. The CDR3 runs 14 residues. The V and J ends lost 1 base and 10 bases, in that order; junction bases with no gene match: 7. CDR3 bases: TGTGCCAGAAGCTTGAGGGGGCAAATGAGAAAACTGTTTTTT. Amino acids: CARSLRGQMRKLFF.

This sequence joins TRBV6-1 and TRBJ2-7, with TRBD1 matching over 8 bases. There are 14 residues in the CDR3. Trimming at V came to 4 bases and at J to 1 base, leaving 3 bases not matched to a gene. Germline-derived CDR1 and CDR2 are MNHNS and SASEGT. CDR3 region: CASSVTGGSYEQYF. The CDR3 nucleotides are TGTGCCAGCAGTGTAACAGGGGGATCCTACGAGCAGTACTTC.

V is TRBV19 and J is TRBJ2-1, with 11 bases lining up with TRBD1. The CDR3 is made up of 16 amino acids. With V trimmed by 6 bases and J by 2 bases, 6 bases remained unmatched. Germline V gene sequence: CDR1 LNHDA, CDR2 SQIVND (reference sequence). The CDR3 here is CASSPDRGLPYNEQFF. Written as DNA, the CDR3 is TGTGCCAGTAGCCCGGACAGGGGGCTTCCCTACAATGAGCAGTTCTTC.

The genes are TRBV7-3 and TRBJ2-7; unclear D gene. Germline assignment: CDR1 SGHTA and CDR2 FQGTGA. V shed 6 bases and J shed 3 bases, with 12 bases lying between them. This CDR3 comprises 13 residues. In DNA, the CDR3 is TGTGCCAGCAGGGCGGAACCGAGCTACGAGCAGTACTTC. Translated: CASRAEPSYEQYF.

The V gene is TRBV1, the J gene TRBJ2-2; TRBD2, as called in the table, went unchecked against the DNA. TRBV1 is termed a pseudogene. The CDR3 spans 21 residues. The CDR3 protein is CTSSLPRHPLAGVANTGELFF. The CDR3 DNA reads as TGCACCAGCAGCCTGCCCCGGCACCCGCTAGCGGGGGTTGCGAACACCGGGGAGCTGTTTTTT.

The chain carries TRBV4-1 and TRBJ2-7; 8 nucleotides align to TRBD1. The CDR3 consists of 14 residues. The V gene end was trimmed by 5 bases and the J gene end by 3 bases; junction bases not matched to a gene: 6. The V gene's germline CDR1 is MGHRA and CDR2 YSYEKL. Here the CDR3 DNA reads TGCGCCAGCAGCAACCGACAGGGGCTCTACGAGCAGTACTTC. Amino acid sequence: CASSNRQGLYEQYF.

The chain joins TRBV11-3 to TRBJ1-1; possibly TRBD1 for D (5 bases). CDR1 SGHNT and CDR2 YENEEA come from the germline V gene. The CDR3 is made up of 15 amino acids. Trimming stripped 6 bases from V and 4 bases from J, with 18 bases between. The CDR3 DNA sequence: TGTGCCAGCAGGGTTTTTGGGACTCCGGGCACTGAAGCTTTCTTT. This sequence encodes CASRVFGTPGTEAFF.

This chain connects TRBV7-3 to TRBJ2-1; the match to TRBD1 covers 7 bases. Germline CDR1 SGHTA, CDR2 FQGTGA. V gave up 4 bases and J gave up 3 bases; unmatched junction bases: 9. The CDR3 contains 16 residues. The chain's CDR3 is CASSSSGTDIYNEQFF. The CDR3 DNA is TGTGCCAGCAGCTCTTCCGGGACAGACATCTACAATGAGCAGTTCTTC. Full variable domain (outside the CDR3, taken from reference TRBV7-3 and TRBJ2-1): GAGVSQTPSNKVTEKGKYVELRCDPISGHTALYWYRQSLGQGPEFLIYFQGTGAADDSGLPNDRFFAVRPEGSVSTLKIQRTERGDSAVYLCASSSSGTDIYNEQFFGPGTRLTVL.

This clone has just a few counts. The V call is TRBV6-6, the J call TRBJ2-7; 11 bases map to TRBD2. Germline lookup yields CDR1 MNHNY and CDR2 SVGAGI (reference sequence). The trim removed 8 bases at V and 5 bases at J, leaving 8 bases unmatched. This CDR3 is 14 amino acids long. CDR3 region: CASLFVAGGHEQYF. The CDR3 region has the DNA TGTGCCAGCCTCTTCGTAGCGGGGGGGCACGAGCAGTACTTC.

The gene calls are TRBV4-1 and TRBJ2-7; 7 bases agree with TRBD1. The CDR3 totals 15 residues. Unmatched junction bases numbered 8, after V lost 3 bases and J lost 3 bases. Germline CDR1 is MGHRA and CDR2 is YSYEKL. The DNA of the CDR3 is TGCGCCAGCAGCCATATTCCGACAGGGAACTACGAGCAGTACTTC. The encoded protein is CASSHIPTGNYEQYF.

The V gene is TRBV10-2, the J gene TRBJ2-1; weak D call: TRBD2 (6 bases). The germline CDR1 and CDR2 sequences are WSHSY and SAAADI. Trimming shortened V by 7 bases and J by 4 bases, and 8 bases separated the two germline ends. CDR3 length: 12 residues. The CDR3 protein is CASKAGYNEQFF. In nucleotides, the CDR3 is TGCGCCAGCAAGGCGGGGTACAATGAGCAGTTCTTC.

V usage is TRBV6-5 and J usage is TRBJ1-1, with D possibly matching TRBD1 (6 bases). The CDR3 runs to 14 residues. Germline V CDR1 and CDR2: MNHEY, SVGAGI. The V end was cut by 2 bases, the J end by 3 bases, with 10 bases between. The CDR3 nucleotides read TGTGCCAGCAGTTACGTACAGGGCTACACTGAAGCTTTCTTT. This encodes CASSYVQGYTEAFF.

The J gene is TRBJ2-5, the V gene TRBV6-1; TRBD2 matches at 7 bases. The CDR3 runs 15 residues. V dropped 6 bases and J dropped 5; count of bases not matched to a gene: 12. Germline CDR1 and CDR2: MNHNS and SASEGT. The CDR3 sequence is CASSRGTTGGETQYF. The CDR3 DNA reads TGTGCCAGCAGCCGCGGGACTACTGGGGGGGAGACCCAGTACTTC.

This clone was counted a few times. The J gene is TRBJ2-1, the V gene TRBV18; no reliable D call. The germline gives CDR1 KGHSH, CDR2 LQKENI. V was clipped by 3 bases and J by 5 bases, with 5 bases between them. The CDR3 extends over 12 amino acids. The CDR3 region is CASSPNNNEQFF. The CDR3 region has the DNA TGTGCCAGCTCACCTAACAACAATGAGCAGTTCTTC.

This clone has only one observation. The chain uses TRBV6-4 and TRBJ2-3; TRBD2 is a possible D gene (5 bases). The CDR3 is 13 residues long. Germline V gene data show CDR1 as MRHNA and CDR2 as SNTAGT. V lost 4 bases to trimming and J lost 3 bases, with 8 bases between them. CDR3 DNA sequence: TGTGCCAGCAGTGTAAGGGAGACAGATACGCAGTATTTT. Residues: CASSVRETDTQYF.

For the CDR3, the DNA is TGTGCCAGCAGTTACTCGGTAGCGGGGGGCAACTACGAGCAGTACTTC. This codes for CASSYSVAGGNYEQYF. The rearrangement joins TRBV6-5 to TRBJ2-7; 10 bases agree with TRBD2. The CDR3 has 16 residues. Germline-derived CDR1 and CDR2 are MNHEY and SVGAGI. Trimming cost V 0 bases and J 3 bases; bases outside gene matches: 5.

J is TRBJ1-1 and V is TRBV18; 7 bases align to TRBD1. The CDR3 has 21 residues. Unmatched junction bases numbered 22, after V lost 3 bases and J lost 0 bases. CDR1 and CDR2 from the germline V gene are KGHSH and LQKENI. In DNA, the CDR3 is TGTGCCAGCTCACCTGTTTGGACAGGCTCGGGTCAACCCCAAATGAACACTGAAGCTTTCTTT. Protein: CASSPVWTGSGQPQMNTEAFF.

This CDR3 reads CAISESTGGNTEAFF. CDR3 DNA sequence: TGTGCCATCAGTGAGTCAACAGGGGGGAACACTGAAGCTTTCTTT. V and J are TRBV10-3 and TRBJ1-1, with TRBD1 identical over 8 bases. CDR1 and CDR2 from the germline V gene are ENHRY and SYGVKD. The length of the CDR3 is 15 residues. Trimming removed 0 bases from V and 1 base from J; junction bases left unmatched: 1.

This clone was counted a few times. The gene calls are TRBV25-1 and TRBJ2-7, with 7 bases lining up with TRBD2. V shed 4 bases, J shed 4 bases, and the junction held 4 bases outside the gene matches. The CDR3 runs to 13 residues. Germline V CDR1 and CDR2: MGHDK, SYGVNS. The CDR3 DNA reads TGTGCCAGCAGTGTCGGGAGGTTTTACGAGCAGTACTTC. Amino acids: CASSVGRFYEQYF.

The V call is TRBV18, the J call TRBJ2-2, with D maybe TRBD2 (7 bases). V gave up 0 bases and J gave up 2 bases, with 13 bases separating them. This CDR3 spans 17 amino acids. Germline CDR1 reads KGHSH; CDR2 reads LQKENI. This chain's CDR3 is CASSPPGGGQNTGELFF. The DNA of the CDR3 is TGTGCCAGCTCACCACCGGGCGGGGGCCAAAACACCGGGGAGCTGTTTTTT.

The J gene is TRBJ2-1, the V gene TRBV9; 8 bases are shared with TRBD1. Germline lookup yields CDR1 SGDLS and CDR2 YYNGEE. The CDR3 has 15 residues. J lost 3 bases, V lost 4 bases, and 6 bases had no gene match. For the CDR3, the DNA is TGTGCCAGCAGCTCCCACAGGGGGAACTACAATGAGCAGTTCTTC. It encodes CASSSHRGNYNEQFF.

The V and J genes are TRBV5-4 and TRBJ2-2; possible D gene TRBD1, 6 bases. The CDR3 sequence is 15 residues long. Trimming took 4 bases from V and 5 from J, leaving 15 bases between them. Germline CDR1 reads SGHNT; CDR2 reads YYREEE (reference sequence). CDR3 sequence (DNA): TGTGCCAGCAGCGAGGGAGCAGGGGCGACCGGGGAGCTGTTTTTT. This encodes CASSEGAGATGELFF.

The chain couples TRBV6-6 to TRBJ2-1; a possible D gene is TRBD1 (5 bases). CDR1 MNHNY and CDR2 SVGAGI come from the germline V gene (reference sequence). Trimming pared 2 bases from V and 8 bases from J, leaving 13 bases between. The CDR3 covers 14 residues. The CDR3 region has the DNA TGTGCCAGCAGTTACAGTTCCAGGGTGGATGAGCAGTTCTTC. Its translation: CASSYSSRVDEQFF.

This clone was detected a few times. This chain links TRBV4-3 with TRBJ1-1, with D uncertain. The V gene lost 4 bases and the J gene lost 6 bases, with 12 bases spanning the gap. The CDR3 is made up of 13 amino acids. Germline CDR1 reads LGHNA; CDR2 reads YSLEER. The CDR3 bases are TGCGCCAGCAGCCCGTATGATCGAGCTGAAGCTTTCTTT. Its translation: CASSPYDRAEAFF.

The chain recombines TRBV2 with TRBJ2-7, with TRBD1 as a possible D gene (6 bases). Between the trimmed V and J ends, which lost 6 bases and 4 bases, there was a span of 19 bases. CDR1 is SNHLY, CDR2 FYNNEI, per germline. The CDR3 spans 15 residues. The CDR3 DNA reads as TGTGCCAGCAGAGGCGGACAGCAACTTGGGTACGAGCAGTACTTC. Translating it yields CASRGGQQLGYEQYF.

The chain links TRBV2 to TRBJ2-7, with 8 bases identical to TRBD2. V shed 7 bases, J shed 4 bases, and the junction held 6 bases outside the gene matches. This CDR3 has 13 residues. From germline, CDR1 is SNHLY and CDR2 FYNNEI. CDR3 sequence reads: CASNRGGDYEQYF. As DNA, the CDR3 is TGTGCCAGCAACCGGGGGGGGGATTACGAGCAGTACTTC.

The table lists this clone with a count of one. The sample holds other DNA sequences that translate to the same CDR3. This rearrangement joins TRBV7-8 to TRBJ1-1, with D possibly TRBD1 on 5 matching bases. The germline V gene encodes CDR1 SGHVS and CDR2 FQNEAQ. With 5 bases removed from V and 4 bases from J, the gap between germline ends came to 14 bases. The length of the CDR3 is 14 residues. The CDR3: CASSVTPGGTEAFF. CDR3 in DNA: TGTGCCAGCAGCGTAACCCCCGGGGGCACTGAAGCTTTCTTT. The full variable domain, with the rest looked up from reference TRBV7-8 and TRBJ1-1, is GAGVSQSPRYKVAKRGQDVALRCDPISGHVSLFWYQQALGQGPEFLTYFQNEAQLDKSGLPSDRFFAERPEGSVSTLKIQRTQQEDSAVYLCASSVTPGGTEAFFGQGTRLTVV.